Below are 8 T cell receptor beta chains sequenced from a single sample in a study of cytomegalovirus exposure and HLA in healthy donors. With 60 Vbeta and 13 Jbeta primers, the PCR was carried out. The assay was immunoSEQ multiplex PCR, and TCRdb's table has in-frame clones only and misses some. Among more than 100,000 clones listed, over 65% were seen once. Sequencing was performed on PBMCs. The receptor source for this set is a young woman in good health and CMV-seropositive.

This clone was seen only a few times. CDR3 amino acids: CATNAGGSGIEQYF. The CDR3 nucleotides read TGTGCCACCAACGCCGGGGGGTCGGGGATCGAGCAGTACTTC. J is TRBJ2-7 and V is TRBV6-1; 7 bases map to TRBD2. The junction had 15 bases not matched to a gene; V was cut back by 10 bases and J by 6 bases. The CDR3 extends over 14 amino acids. CDR1 and CDR2 (germline): MNHNS, SASEGT.

The chain joins TRBV7-9 to TRBJ1-1; perhaps TRBD1 as D (6 bases). Germline V gene data show CDR1 as SEHNR and CDR2 as FQNEAQ (reference sequence). This CDR3 comprises 15 residues. Trimming shortened V by 6 bases and J by 1 base, and 15 bases separated the two germline ends. This chain's CDR3 is CASRSGVGKNTEAFF. CDR3 DNA sequence: TGTGCCAGCAGATCAGGGGTGGGGAAGAACACTGAAGCTTTCTTT.

V and J are TRBV28 and TRBJ1-1; 7 nucleotides match TRBD1. V was clipped by 6 bases and J by 8 bases; unmatched bases: 12. Germline V gene lookup returns CDR1 MDHEN and CDR2 SYDVKM. This CDR3 is built from 14 residues. CDR3: CASSYLGTASEAFF. CDR3 nucleotide sequence: TGTGCCAGCAGCTACCTGGGGACAGCATCGGAAGCTTTCTTT.

This rearrangement joins TRBV15 to TRBJ2-7; 7 positions agree with TRBD1. This CDR3 spans 14 amino acids. Trimming removed 1 base from V and 2 bases from J; junction bases left unmatched: 2. Germline-derived CDR1 and CDR2 are LNHNV and YYDKDF (reference sequence). CDR3 in DNA: TGTGCCACCAGCAGAGGAGGACAGGCCTACGAGCAGTACTTC. This translates into CATSRGGQAYEQYF.

V is TRBV28 and J is TRBJ2-1; 9 bases align to TRBD1. The CDR3 loop spans 16 amino acids. CDR1 and CDR2 from the germline V gene are MDHEN and SYDVKM. V shed 0 bases, J shed 4 bases, and the junction held 4 bases outside the gene matches. The CDR3 loop is CASSLWGGTGYNEQFF. The CDR3 DNA reads TGTGCCAGCAGTTTATGGGGCGGGACAGGGTACAATGAGCAGTTCTTC.

V gene TRBV7-2 combines with J gene TRBJ1-5, with 8 nucleotides matching TRBD1. V shed 5 bases and J 11 bases; nucleotides not matched to a gene: 8. Per the germline V gene, CDR1 is SGHTA and CDR2 is FQGNSA. The CDR3 runs 13 residues. This CDR3 reads CASSPGQGLSQHF. The DNA of the CDR3 is TGTGCCAGCAGCCCCGGACAGGGCCTGTCCCAGCATTTT.

The CDR3 here is CASSSTGGALYEQYF. CDR3 sequence (DNA): TGTGCCAGCAGCTCAACAGGGGGCGCGCTCTACGAGCAGTACTTC. This rearrangement joins TRBV7-9 to TRBJ2-7; TRBD1 matches 9 bases. The ends lost 4 bases at V and 3 bases at J; junction bases unmatched: 7. Germline values: CDR1 SEHNR, CDR2 FQNEAQ (reference sequence). This CDR3 region has 15 residues.

V and J are TRBV18 and TRBJ1-1; possibly TRBD1 for D (6 bases). Germline CDR1 reads KGHSH; CDR2 reads LQKENI. This CDR3 is 15 amino acids long. With 3 bases removed from V and 1 base from J, the gap between germline ends came to 12 bases. CDR3: CASSPMGQPNTEAFF. CDR3 nucleotides: TGTGCCAGCTCACCCATGGGACAACCGAACACTGAAGCTTTCTTT.